Presented here are 19 T cell receptor beta chains from one specimen sequenced in a study of control samples from healthy donors and cancer patients. Here immunoSEQ multiplex PCR was the method, and the copy in TCRdb shows in-frame clones only, minus some. The profile covers 130,000 to 150,000 clones, with about nine tenths appearing a single time and roughly 8.4% taken by the ten largest. The sample comprised blood. Receptors originate from a woman in her 30s in good health.

CDR3: CASSEAAGWFTEAFF. The CDR3 bases are TGTGCCAGCAGTGAAGCGGCAGGGTGGTTCACTGAAGCTTTCTTT. V is TRBV6-1 and J is TRBJ1-1; D is perhaps TRBD1 (5 bases). This CDR3 spans 15 amino acids. Germline lookup yields CDR1 MNHNS and CDR2 SASEGT. The V gene lost 0 bases and the J gene lost 4 bases, with 12 bases spanning the gap.

This rearrangement joins TRBV3-1 (or the pseudogene TRBV3-2) to TRBJ2-7; 14 bases line up with TRBD2. The junction had 2 bases not matched to a gene; V was cut back by 4 bases and J by 3 bases. Germline CDR1 is LGHDT and CDR2 is YNNKEL (reference sequence). This CDR3 is built from 15 residues. This chain's CDR3 is CASSPGTSGSYEQYF. CDR3 DNA sequence: TGTGCCAGCAGCCCTGGGACTAGCGGGAGCTACGAGCAGTACTTC.

The table lists this clone with a count of one. The chain couples TRBV27 to TRBJ1-5; perhaps TRBD1 as D (5 bases). Germline-derived CDR1 and CDR2 are MNHEY and SMNVEV (reference sequence). The germline V and J ends were trimmed by 3 bases and 4 bases, with 10 bases remaining between them. The CDR3 extends over 14 amino acids. The CDR3 spells CASSLGGWNQPQHF. DNA for the CDR3: TGTGCCAGCAGTTTGGGGGGGTGGAATCAGCCCCAGCATTTT.

The chain links TRBV19 to TRBJ2-1, with D unclear. The CDR3 is made up of 11 amino acids. Trimming took off 3 bases at V and 5 bases at J, with 2 bases between the two ends. Germline V CDR1 and CDR2: LNHDA, SQIVND (reference sequence). CDR3 amino acids: CASSIHNEQFF. In nucleotides, the CDR3 is TGTGCCAGTAGTATCCACAATGAGCAGTTCTTC.

This clone has only one observation. V is TRBV18 and J is TRBJ1-2, with 11 bases aligning to TRBD1. The CDR3 has 15 amino acids. Losses at the gene ends were 5 bases for V and 2 bases for J; bases not matched to a gene: 4. Germline CDR1 and CDR2: KGHSH and LQKENI. The CDR3 loop reads CASSSRDRGNYGYTF. The CDR3, as DNA: TGTGCCAGCTCATCCCGGGACAGGGGGAACTATGGCTACACCTTC.

This clone was seen once. The chain uses TRBV2 and TRBJ1-3, with D maybe TRBD1 (5 bases). V was pared by 1 base and J by 0 bases, with 10 bases between. The CDR3 length is 16 residues. Germline V CDR1 and CDR2: SNHLY, FYNNEI. The CDR3, as DNA: TGTGCCAGCAGTGAAGTGCGGACAATCTCTGGAAACACCATATATTTT. Protein sequence: CASSEVRTISGNTIYF. Combining the CDR3 with reference TRBV2 and TRBJ1-3 gives the whole variable domain EPEVTQTPSHQVTQMGQEVILRCVPISNHLYFYWYRQILGQKVEFLVSFYNNEISEKSEIFDDQFSVERPDGSNFTLKIRSTKLEDSAMYFCASSEVRTISGNTIYFGEGSWLTVV.

V is TRBV6-5 and J is TRBJ1-4; 8 bases are shared with TRBD1. CDR3 length: 15 amino acids. Trimming cost V 6 bases and J 7 bases; bases outside gene matches: 10. Germline V gives CDR1 MNHEY, CDR2 SVGAGI. CDR3 DNA: TGTGCCAGCAGCGTGACAGGGGAAGACGGTGAAAAACTGTTTTTT. Its protein is CASSVTGEDGEKLFF.

The chain recombines TRBV28 with TRBJ2-7, with 11 bases lining up with TRBD2. In germline, CDR1 is MDHEN, CDR2 SYDVKM. The CDR3 is 14 residues long. J was trimmed by 5 bases and V by 5 bases; bases with no gene match: 5. In DNA form, the CDR3 reads TGTGCCAGCAGTAGACTAGCGGGATTCAACGAGCAGTACTTC. This gives the protein CASSRLAGFNEQYF.

This clone was counted a single time. The J gene is TRBJ2-2, the V gene TRBV30; the match to TRBD2 covers 7 bases. With V trimmed by 8 bases and J by 6 bases, 12 bases remained unmatched. The CDR3 is 14 amino acids. Germline V gives CDR1 GTSNPN, CDR2 SVGIG (reference sequence). The CDR3 sequence is CAKGRGGLAGELFF. In DNA, the CDR3 is TGTGCCAAAGGGAGGGGCGGCCTAGCCGGGGAGCTGTTTTTT.

The V call is TRBV9, the J call TRBJ1-1; 8 nucleotides line up with TRBD1. CDR3 length equals 14 residues. The J segment lost 4 bases and the V segment lost 4 bases, leaving 6 bases of the junction unmatched. CDR1 and CDR2 (germline): SGDLS, YYNGEE. The CDR3 spells CASSIGTGVTEAFF. For the CDR3, the DNA is TGTGCCAGCAGCATAGGGACAGGAGTCACTGAAGCTTTCTTT.

V and J are TRBV18 and TRBJ1-5; D is unclear. V was cut by 1 base and J by 0 bases, with 7 bases left in between. This CDR3 is built from 15 residues. The germline V gene has CDR1 KGHSH and CDR2 LQKENI. The CDR3 DNA follows: TGTGCCAGCTCACCACTATCAGATAGCAATCAGCCCCAGCATTTT. It yields the protein CASSPLSDSNQPQHF.

This chain joins TRBV2 and TRBJ2-6; no definite D call. In germline, CDR1 is SNHLY, CDR2 FYNNEI. The CDR3 loop spans 12 amino acids. V was clipped by 3 bases and J by 12 bases, with 9 bases between them. CDR3 sequence: CASSENRGVLTF. CDR3 coding DNA: TGTGCCAGCAGTGAGAATAGAGGCGTCCTGACTTTC.

The chain employs TRBV7-2 and TRBJ2-2; D remains unclear. Trimming shortened V by 0 bases and J by 6 bases, and 5 bases separated the two germline ends. CDR1 and CDR2 (germline): SGHTA, FQGNSA. The CDR3 covers 13 residues. Here the CDR3 reads CASSLALPGELFF. The CDR3 nucleotides are TGTGCCAGCAGCTTAGCCCTCCCCGGGGAGCTGTTTTTT.

J is TRBJ1-2 and V is TRBV15, with D perhaps TRBD1 (6 bases). The V end was cut by 0 bases, the J end by 4 bases, with 12 bases between. The germline CDR1 and CDR2 sequences are LNHNV and YYDKDF (reference sequence). The CDR3 consists of 15 residues. CDR3: CATSRDPTGTYGYTF. The CDR3 bases are TGTGCCACCAGCAGAGATCCCACAGGGACCTATGGCTACACCTTC.

V gene TRBV10-3 combines with J gene TRBJ2-2; TRBD2 aligns across 10 bases. Germline values: CDR1 ENHRY, CDR2 SYGVKD. The CDR3 contains 17 residues. V dropped 5 bases and J dropped 5; count of bases not matched to a gene: 11. The CDR3 bases are TGTGCCATCAGTCTGGGAGCGGGAGGGCCGGGGACCGGGGAGCTGTTTTTT. Residues: CAISLGAGGPGTGELFF.

As to this clone: An end of the junction differs from the germline gene, which may be a read error. The V call is TRBV19, the J call TRBJ2-3, with 9 nucleotides matching TRBD2. CDR3 length: 14 residues. The germline CDR1 and CDR2 sequences are LNHDA and SQIVND (reference sequence). This CDR3 is CASSSGRDTDTQYF. The CDR3 nucleotides read TGTGCCAGCAGTAGCGGGAGAGACACAGATACGCAGTATTTT.

This clone was seen only once. V usage is TRBV5-1 and J usage is TRBJ2-3, with 8 positions matching TRBD2. V trimming: 1 base; J trimming: 10 bases; junction bases outside the gene matches: 11. CDR1 and CDR2 from the germline V gene are SGHRS and YFSETQ. There are 15 residues in the CDR3. CDR3 nucleotides: TGCGCCAGCAGCTTGCTCGGGAGGGCCAATGAGGCGCAGTATTTT. Its translation: CASSLLGRANEAQYF.

The J gene is TRBJ2-5, the V gene TRBV2; D might be TRBD2 (5 bases). The germline V and J ends were trimmed by 7 bases and 0 bases, with 12 bases remaining between them. CDR3 length: 14 amino acids. In germline, CDR1 is SNHLY, CDR2 FYNNEI. CDR3 in DNA: TGTGCCAGCACCCAGCGGAGGTACCAAGAGACCCAGTACTTC. Translating gives CASTQRRYQETQYF. The full variable domain, rest sourced from reference TRBV2 and TRBJ2-5, is EPEVTQTPSHQVTQMGQEVILRCVPISNHLYFYWYRQILGQKVEFLVSFYNNEISEKSEIFDDQFSVERPDGSNFTLKIRSTKLEDSAMYFCASTQRRYQETQYFGPGTRLLVL.

This sequence joins TRBV21-1 and TRBJ2-7; the table calls TRBD2, which could not be checked here. TRBV21-1 is listed as a pseudogene. The CDR3 has 17 residues. The DNA of the CDR3 is TGTGCCAGCAGCAACCCAGACGGACTAGCGGGAGACCACGAGCAGTACTTC. Translating gives CASSNPDGLAGDHEQYF.